This TCR beta chain was profiled in a study of T cell responses to AZD1222 COVID-19 vaccine. Regarding the study as a whole: The reported proportion of spike-specific TCRs targeting unmutated variant regions was nearly half. Baseline serology detected seropositivity in only a handful of AZD1222 recipients. White British donors predominated, females outnumbered males, and clonal diversity was possibly underestimated. The repertoires were collected only after the peak T cell response.

A remark on this clone: Its antigen is not identified.

Only in-frame clones appear in the TCRdb table, and some are missing; sequencing was by immunoSEQ multiplex PCR. The sample includes approximately 150,000 clones, 90% to 95% of them seen just once. Per the germline V gene, CDR1 is MNHEY and CDR2 is SVGEGT. V gave up 4 bases and J gave up 1 base; unmatched junction bases: 5. The CDR3 runs to 15 residues. Here the sequenced sample was peripheral blood, taken on day 0 of AZD1222 vaccination. This chain joins TRBV6-2 or TRBV6-3 and TRBJ2-3; TRBD1 matches 7 bases. The clonotype originates from an adult in good health. This CDR3 is CASSFEGARTDTQYF. In DNA form, the CDR3 reads TGTGCCAGCAGTTTCGAGGGGGCCCGCACAGATACGCAGTATTTT.